One sample yielded the 10 T cell receptor beta chains listed below, sequenced in a study of OX40 agonist ivuxolimab in advanced cancers. Data came from immunoSEQ multiplex PCR; TCRdb stores just in-frame clones and leaves some out. The sample holds around 34,000 clones; approximately 80% are singletons and the top ten take over 1.1%. Specimen: CD4+ or CD8+ T cells sorted from blood, collected in a trial of the OX40 agonist ivuxolimab. These receptors were collected from an adult with an advanced solid tumor such as melanoma, head and neck, liver or kidney cancer.

The V and J genes are TRBV19 and TRBJ1-1; 8 positions match TRBD1. Trimming removed 6 bases from V and 5 bases from J; junction bases left unmatched: 5. Germline V lookup: CDR1 LNHDA, CDR2 SQIVND (reference sequence). This CDR3 has 13 residues. Here the CDR3 reads CASRRRQGTEAFF. In DNA, the CDR3 is TGTGCCAGTAGAAGGAGACAGGGGACTGAAGCTTTCTTT.

This chain joins TRBV2 and TRBJ1-6, with D perhaps TRBD1 (6 bases). V was cut by 9 bases and J by 5 bases, with 17 bases left in between. Germline CDR1 and CDR2: SNHLY and FYNNEI. This CDR3 is 15 amino acids long. The CDR3 region has the DNA TGTGCCAGTAGCGGGGCGGGGGCCAATAATTCACCCCTCCACTTT. Translating it yields CASSGAGANNSPLHF.

The chain carries TRBV10-2 and TRBJ2-1; the D gene is possibly TRBD2 (5 bases). Germline assignment: CDR1 WSHSY and CDR2 SAAADI. Trimming pared 6 bases from V and 9 bases from J, leaving 15 bases between. The CDR3 spans 13 residues. Here the CDR3 reads CASRGFVGSEQFF. The CDR3 DNA sequence: TGCGCCAGCAGGGGATTTGTAGGGAGTGAGCAGTTCTTC.

The CDR3 sequence is CATSRDSGTSGGAYWHTQYF. Written as DNA, the CDR3 is TGTGCCACCAGCAGAGATTCCGGGACTAGCGGGGGGGCCTACTGGCATACGCAGTATTTT. The V call is TRBV15, the J call TRBJ2-3; 16 nucleotides match TRBD2. J lost 7 bases, V lost 0 bases, and 13 bases had no gene match. CDR3 length: 20 residues. Germline-derived CDR1 and CDR2 are LNHNV and YYDKDF (reference sequence).

The chain uses TRBV28 and TRBJ2-7; possibly TRBD2 for D (6 bases). From germline, CDR1 is MDHEN and CDR2 SYDVKM. The CDR3 covers 14 residues. The V gene lost 8 bases and the J gene lost 2 bases, with 16 bases spanning the gap. The chain's CDR3 is CASHKGGAAYEQYF. In nucleotides, the CDR3 is TGTGCCAGCCACAAAGGAGGGGCGGCCTACGAGCAGTACTTC.

This sequence joins TRBV15 and TRBJ1-4; perhaps TRBD1 as D (5 bases). The CDR3 totals 16 residues. Germline-derived CDR1 and CDR2 are LNHNV and YYDKDF (reference sequence). The germline V and J ends were trimmed by 4 bases and 5 bases, with 17 bases remaining between them. Here the CDR3 reads CATSTTPGVVNEKLFF. CDR3 DNA sequence: TGTGCCACCAGCACCACACCGGGGGTTGTAAATGAAAAACTGTTTTTT.

The chain joins TRBV19 to TRBJ2-7; D is ambiguous. V was cut by 0 bases and J by 2 bases, with 8 bases left in between. CDR1 and CDR2 (germline): LNHDA, SQIVND (reference sequence). This CDR3 contains 14 residues. The CDR3 nucleotides read TGTGCCAGTAGTATAGACAGTAAAGCCTACGAGCAGTACTTC. Translating gives CASSIDSKAYEQYF.

The chain couples TRBV7-8 to TRBJ2-1; D call uncertain. Germline V gene sequence: CDR1 SGHVS, CDR2 FQNEAQ. The CDR3 totals 17 residues. V dropped 5 bases and J dropped 0 bases, with 17 bases sitting between them. The CDR3 bases are TGTGCCAGCAGCGCCACGGCTCTTCGCAGCTCCTACAATGAGCAGTTCTTC. Translating it yields CASSATALRSSYNEQFF.

The CDR3 loop is CASSLRSCGNTIYF. Here the CDR3 DNA reads TGCGCCAGCAGTCTCAGAAGTTGTGGAAACACCATATATTTT. This chain links TRBV23-1 with TRBJ1-3, with D uncertain. TRBV23-1 is recorded as an ORF, its role being uncertain. The CDR3 covers 14 residues. V shed 4 bases and J shed 3 bases, with 10 bases lying between them.

This chain links TRBV18 with TRBJ2-5; possibly TRBD1 for D (7 bases). Germline V gene sequence: CDR1 KGHSH, CDR2 LQKENI. Trimming removed 3 bases at V and 5 bases at J, with 10 bases between. CDR3 length: 13 residues. The CDR3: CASSPPGGETQYF. The CDR3 nucleotides are TGTGCCAGCTCACCTCCAGGGGGGGAGACCCAGTACTTC.